This T cell receptor (beta chain) was observed in a study of T cells after yellow fever vaccination. This clonotype was seen a few times. TCRdb redid the calling of the 5' RACE reads with MiXCR, one entry per CDR3 protein. In the table there are some 390,000 distinct CDR3 sequences, 15% to 20% of which are singletons. CDR1 is MGHRA and CDR2 is YSYEKL in the germline V gene. The V gene lost 3 bases and the J gene lost 3 bases, with 11 bases spanning the gap. There are 14 residues in the CDR3. The chain links TRBV4-1 to TRBJ1-1, with a weak D call TRBD1 (6 bases). The specimen comprised PBMCs, sampled before the yellow fever booster vaccination. This receptor was taken from a man aged 18 to 35 who received the YFV17D yellow fever vaccine. CDR3 DNA: TGCGCCAGCAGCCAGGGGGGCAGGTACACTGAAGCTTTCTTT. Translation: CASSQGGRYTEAFF.